This T cell receptor beta chain was obtained from a study of T cell changes during pregnancy in multiple sclerosis. Here immunoSEQ multiplex PCR was the method, and the copy in TCRdb shows in-frame clones only, minus some. The sample has some 110,000 clones; roughly 92% are singletons. Trimming removed 6 bases from V and 0 bases from J; junction bases left unmatched: 16. Germline CDR1 SGHNT, CDR2 YYREEE (reference sequence). CDR3 length equals 19 residues. The chain is built from TRBV5-4 and TRBJ1-1; 11 bases are a match to TRBD1. This TCR derives from a female donor with multiple sclerosis, enrolled in a pregnancy study. The material was peripheral blood, obtained after pregnancy. The DNA of the CDR3 is TGTGCCAGCACACCCCTGGACAGGGGGCGCACGGTATTGAACACTGAAGCTTTCTTT. Its protein is CASTPLDRGRTVLNTEAFF.